These 25 T cell receptor beta chains originate from one sample sequenced in a study of T cell repertoires in cytomegalovirus infection. TCRdb recomputed calls from the reads with MiXCR, one row per CDR3 protein. The sample lists under 200,000 distinct CDR3 sequences; about a tenth were seen once. The sequencing input was PBMCs. These receptors originate from a human donor in good health (CMV status not recorded). Some clones in this sample may be carry-over from other donors' samples.

This clonotype was recorded at least ten times. V is TRBV7-2 and J is TRBJ1-2; D gene unclear. The V end was cut by 5 bases, the J end by 0 bases, with 19 bases between. CDR3 length: 17 amino acids. Germline CDR1 and CDR2: SGHTA and FQGNSA. CDR3 region: CASSLSPYDTANYGYTF. The CDR3 DNA reads TGTGCCAGCAGCCTTTCTCCCTACGACACCGCTAACTATGGCTACACCTTC.

This clonotype was found many times. This sequence joins TRBV6-2 or TRBV6-3 and TRBJ1-5; TRBD1 aligns across 12 bases. Germline CDR1 and CDR2: MNHEY and SVGEGT. The CDR3 contains 15 residues. J lost 6 bases, V lost 5 bases, and 5 bases had no gene match. CDR3 amino acids: CASSPGTGGSQPQHF. As DNA, the CDR3 is TGTGCCAGCAGTCCCGGGACAGGGGGCAGTCAGCCCCAGCATTTT.

This clonotype was found a few times. The chain has TRBV4-1 and TRBJ2-7; D uncertain. Germline CDR1 reads MGHRA; CDR2 reads YSYEKL. The V end was cut by 2 bases, the J end by 7 bases, with 18 bases between. The CDR3 runs 15 residues. The CDR3 DNA follows: TGCGCCAGCAGCCAAAGTTTGACGGAAGACCCAGAGCAGTACTTC. Protein sequence: CASSQSLTEDPEQYF.

This clonotype was seen a handful of times. The chain carries TRBV11-3 and TRBJ2-1, with D perhaps matching TRBD1 (5 bases). V was cut by 4 bases and J by 7 bases, with 11 bases left in between. The CDR3 runs 13 residues. In germline, CDR1 is SGHNT, CDR2 YENEEA. The CDR3 here is CASSSADMNEQFF. Here the CDR3 DNA reads TGTGCCAGCAGCTCGGCGGACATGAATGAGCAGTTCTTC.

This clonotype was recorded a few times. The rearrangement links TRBV20-1 to TRBJ2-3, with TRBD1 identical over 11 bases. Germline CDR1 DFQATT, CDR2 SNEGSKA (reference sequence). CDR3 length: 16 residues. J was trimmed by 3 bases and V by 1 base; bases with no gene match: 6. The CDR3 reads CSARGGQGVLTDTQYF. The CDR3 DNA follows: TGCAGTGCTAGAGGGGGACAGGGGGTTCTAACAGATACGCAGTATTTT.

Many counts were recorded for this clonotype. The CDR3 sequence: CAGRSSSTDTQYF. CDR3 in DNA: TGTGCCGGAAGATCCTCTAGCACAGATACGCAGTATTTT. This chain joins TRBV6-6 and TRBJ2-3; no clear D gene. Germline V gene sequence: CDR1 MNHNY, CDR2 SVGAGI (reference sequence). CDR3 size: 13 residues. The V end lost 11 bases, the J end lost 0 bases, and 12 bases lay between the germline ends.

This clonotype appeared many times. The chain carries TRBV7-2 and TRBJ1-5; 7 nucleotides line up with TRBD1. V shed 3 bases, J shed 4 bases, and the junction held 6 bases outside the gene matches. Germline-derived CDR1 and CDR2 are SGHTA and FQGNSA. The CDR3 is 15 residues long. This chain's CDR3 is CASSFSRDRNQPQHF. The CDR3 DNA is TGTGCCAGCAGCTTTAGCCGGGACAGAAATCAGCCCCAGCATTTT.

The sample holds many counts of this clonotype. V and J are TRBV7-2 and TRBJ2-2, with D uncertain. This CDR3 is 17 amino acids long. V was clipped by 1 base and J by 0 bases, with 12 bases between them. Germline V gene data show CDR1 as SGHTA and CDR2 as FQGNSA. The CDR3 loop reads CASSLVQQDPNTGELFF. The CDR3 DNA reads TGTGCCAGCAGCTTAGTCCAGCAAGACCCGAACACCGGGGAGCTGTTTTTT.

This clonotype was seen only a few times. The rearrangement uses TRBV20-1 and TRBJ2-5, with D perhaps TRBD2 (5 bases). The CDR3 is 17 amino acids. Germline-derived CDR1 and CDR2 are DFQATT and SNEGSKA (reference sequence). Trimming shortened V by 0 bases and J by 5 bases, and 22 bases separated the two germline ends. In nucleotides, the CDR3 is TGCAGTGCTAGAGATTGGGCTAGCCCCCGTTCTAGCGAGACCCAGTACTTC. Its protein product is CSARDWASPRSSETQYF.

The rearrangement joins TRBV2 to TRBJ1-5, with D tentatively TRBD1 (5 bases). The CDR3 is 15 amino acids. CDR1 and CDR2 from the germline V gene are SNHLY and FYNNEI. The V end lost 2 bases, the J end lost 3 bases, and 11 bases lay between the germline ends. The CDR3: CASSEPGMINQPQHF. In DNA form, the CDR3 reads TGTGCCAGCAGTGAACCAGGGATGATCAATCAGCCCCAGCATTTT.

This clonotype was seen only a few times. The gene calls are TRBV15 and TRBJ1-2; 7 bases are a match to TRBD1. The germline CDR1 and CDR2 sequences are LNHNV and YYDKDF (reference sequence). V gave up 0 bases and J gave up 8 bases; unmatched junction bases: 9. The CDR3 consists of 15 residues. CDR3 in amino acids: CATSREGSGDSGYTF. The CDR3 coding sequence is TGTGCCACCAGCAGAGAAGGATCTGGGGACAGCGGCTACACCTTC.

This clonotype was counted only a few times. The chain employs TRBV5-5 and TRBJ2-2, with TRBD1 matching over 7 bases. CDR1 and CDR2 from the germline V gene are SGHKS and YYEKEE (reference sequence). Trimming removed 4 bases from V and 2 bases from J; junction bases left unmatched: 11. This CDR3 has 17 amino acids. The CDR3 nucleotides are TGTGCCAGCAGCGGTTCGGCCGGGACAGCTAACACCGGGGAGCTGTTTTTT. Amino acid sequence: CASSGSAGTANTGELFF. The full variable domain, its missing parts supplied by reference TRBV5-5 and TRBJ2-2, is DAGVTQSPTHLIKTRGQQVTLRCSPISGHKSVSWYQQVLGQGPQFIFQYYEKEERGRGNFPDRFSARQFPNYSSELNVNALLLGDSALYLCASSGSAGTANTGELFFGEGSRLTVL.

This clonotype has ten or more counts. This rearrangement joins TRBV7-2 to TRBJ2-2, with 8 nucleotides matching TRBD2. Germline V gene lookup returns CDR1 SGHTA and CDR2 FQGNSA. V shed 5 bases and J 6 bases; nucleotides not matched to a gene: 11. CDR3 length: 16 residues. Written as DNA, the CDR3 is TGTGCCAGCAGCAACGGGGGGGGTAGAGGGCCCGGGGAGCTGTTTTTT. Translating gives CASSNGGGRGPGELFF.

In its sample, this clonotype was seen a few times. This chain uses TRBV6-1 with TRBJ1-1; no firm D call. Germline values: CDR1 MNHNS, CDR2 SASEGT. The CDR3 has 15 amino acids. The V and J ends lost 2 bases and 1 base respectively, with 11 bases between them. The CDR3 protein is CASSELAPENTEAFF. Here the CDR3 DNA reads TGTGCCAGCAGTGAATTAGCCCCCGAGAACACTGAAGCTTTCTTT.

This clonotype has a count of ten or more. V and J are TRBV4-1 and TRBJ2-7; 14 nucleotides line up with TRBD2. CDR1 and CDR2 from the germline V gene are MGHRA and YSYEKL. V lost 1 base and J lost 2; bases outside the gene matches: 4. The CDR3 is 17 amino acids. The CDR3 is CASSQVGTSGSPYEQYV. Written as DNA, the CDR3 is TGCGCCAGCAGCCAAGTGGGGACTAGCGGGAGTCCCTACGAGCAGTACGTC.

V and J are TRBV28 and TRBJ2-5; D gene unclear. Germline V gives CDR1 MDHEN, CDR2 SYDVKM. The length of the CDR3 is 11 residues. Trimming stripped 8 bases from V and 0 bases from J, with 4 bases between. The DNA for the CDR3 is TGTGCCAGCGGCCACCAAGAGACCCAGTACTTC. Amino acid sequence: CASGHQETQYF.

This clonotype has a count of ten or more. The chain employs TRBV7-9 and TRBJ1-1; no clear D gene. V dropped 5 bases and J dropped 4 bases, with 17 bases sitting between them. Germline values: CDR1 SEHNR, CDR2 FQNEAQ (reference sequence). This CDR3 has 15 amino acids. CDR3 loop: CASSPPAWEGTEAFF. In DNA, the CDR3 is TGTGCCAGCAGCCCCCCGGCTTGGGAGGGCACTGAAGCTTTCTTT.

In its sample, this clonotype was seen a few times. V gene TRBV19 combines with J gene TRBJ2-5; D tentatively fits TRBD1 or TRBD2 (6 bases each). The ends were cut back, 5 bases at V and 2 bases at J, with 12 bases in the middle. This CDR3 is built from 14 residues. The germline V gene encodes CDR1 LNHDA and CDR2 SQIVND (reference sequence). This CDR3 reads CASSYGGQQETQYF. The CDR3, as DNA: TGTGCCAGTAGTTACGGGGGACAACAAGAGACCCAGTACTTC.

In its sample, this clonotype was seen many times. The gene calls are TRBV7-2 and TRBJ2-7, with a weak D call TRBD1 (6 bases). Per the germline V gene, CDR1 is SGHTA and CDR2 is FQGNSA. Trimming took 4 bases from V and 3 from J, leaving 16 bases between them. The CDR3 is 15 residues long. CDR3 sequence: CASSSTRDTGYEQYF. CDR3 nucleotide sequence: TGTGCCAGCAGCTCAACCCGGGACACGGGCTACGAGCAGTACTTC.

This chain joins TRBV19 and TRBJ1-5; D unresolved. The CDR3 covers 13 residues. Germline-derived CDR1 and CDR2 are LNHDA and SQIVND (reference sequence). Trimming took 3 bases from V and 4 from J, leaving 7 bases between them. DNA for the CDR3: TGTGCCAGTAGTATCGGTTGGAATCAGCCCCAGCATTTT. This encodes CASSIGWNQPQHF.

This clonotype was recorded at least ten times. The rearrangement links TRBV20-1 to TRBJ2-3; the D gene is possibly TRBD1 (5 bases). V shed 0 bases and J shed 5 bases, with 18 bases lying between them. The CDR3 loop spans 16 amino acids. The germline gives CDR1 DFQATT, CDR2 SNEGSKA (reference sequence). CDR3 sequence reads: CSARDPKGWTRDTQYF. The CDR3 DNA reads as TGCAGTGCTAGAGACCCGAAGGGGTGGACGAGAGATACGCAGTATTTT.

This chain joins TRBV19 and TRBJ1-6, with D perhaps matching TRBD1 (6 bases). Between the trimmed V and J ends, which lost 5 bases and 8 bases, there was a span of 16 bases. CDR3 size: 15 residues. The germline V gene has CDR1 LNHDA and CDR2 SQIVND (reference sequence). The CDR3 DNA follows: TGTGCCAGTAGTTGGGACACCACTAAAGATTCACCCCTCCACTTT. Translation gives CASSWDTTKDSPLHF.

This clonotype showed up many times. This chain links TRBV12-3 or TRBV12-4 with TRBJ2-7; D uncertain. The CDR3 extends over 15 amino acids. Deletions cut 6 bases from V and 6 bases from J, with 21 bases between. The CDR3, as DNA: TGTGCCAGCAGCCATGACACCCTGCCTATGAGCGAGCAGTACTTC. Translating it yields CASSHDTLPMSEQYF.

At least ten counts were recorded for this clonotype. The genes are TRBV27 and TRBJ2-3, with unresolved D. The CDR3 contains 12 residues. Germline CDR1 MNHEY, CDR2 SMNVEV (reference sequence). V shed 6 bases and J shed 2 bases, with 6 bases lying between them. CDR3 nucleotides: TGTGCCAGCAGCATCCCCACAGATACGCAGTATTTT. Amino acids: CASSIPTDTQYF.

This clonotype has ten or more counts. The chain uses TRBV7-9 and TRBJ1-1, with D hard to call. The ends were cut back, 2 bases at V and 6 bases at J, with 7 bases in the middle. The CDR3 is 12 residues long. Germline V gene data show CDR1 as SEHNR and CDR2 as FQNEAQ (reference sequence). In nucleotides, the CDR3 is TGTGCCAGCAGCTTAACCGGGTCTGAAGCTTTCTTT. Translation: CASSLTGSEAFF.